A selection of T cell receptor beta chains follows, all from one sample in a study of regulatory T cells in long-lasting Graves disease. One entry per CDR3 protein results from TCRdb running MiXCR on the multiplex PCR reads. Among 400,000 or so distinct CDR3 sequences listed, around a quarter were seen once. This sample comprised peripheral blood mononuclear cells (PBMCs), obtained when the disease was refractory, from a patient treated with antithyroid drugs. These receptors were obtained from a female donor with Graves disease. Both conserved end residues are part of each CDR3. D genes are given only for firm matches. The size of a clone is reported for some rows only, either as once, few or many, or as a class for expanded clones.

J gene | clone size | V gene | D gene | CDR3 protein | CDR3 DNA
TRBJ2-2 | NA | TRBV11-3 | TRBD2 | CASSSTALAGAGELFF | TGTGCCAGCAGCTCCACCGCCCTAGCGGGAGCCGGGGAGCTGTTTTTT
TRBJ2-7 | many | TRBV28 | TRBD2 | CASSLVGTSGSSYEQYF | TGTGCCAGCAGCTTAGTTGGGACTAGCGGGAGCTCCTACGAGCAGTACTTC
TRBJ2-7 | many | TRBV28 | TRBD1 | CASSSRTGGGRTYEQYF | TGTGCCAGCAGTTCTCGGACAGGGGGAGGTAGGACCTACGAGCAGTACTTC
TRBJ1-1 | many | TRBV28 | TRBD1 | CASSSGQGVFEAFF | TGTGCCAGCAGTTCTGGACAGGGGGTCTTCGAAGCTTTCTTT
TRBJ2-7 | many | TRBV5-1 | NA | CASSLGGEQYF | TGTGCCAGCAGTTTAGGCGGCGAGCAGTACTTC
TRBJ2-2 | NA | TRBV28 | TRBD1 | CASSFKGAGTGELFF | TGTGCCAGCAGTTTTAAGGGGGCGGGCACCGGGGAGCTGTTTTTT
TRBJ1-3 | NA | TRBV6-2/TRBV6-3 | NA | CASSYSGYSGNTIYF | TGTGCCAGCAGTTACTCGGGATACTCTGGAAACACCATATATTTT
TRBJ2-7 | NA | TRBV27 | NA | CASSWGLEQYF | TGTGCCAGCAGTTGGGGGTTGGAGCAGTACTTC
TRBJ2-7 | NA | TRBV19 | TRBD1 | CASSTTGDPYEQYF | TGTGCCAGTAGTACTACAGGGGACCCCTACGAGCAGTACTTC
TRBJ1-1 | many | TRBV30 | TRBD1 | CAWSPSTGRATEAFF | TGTGCCTGGAGTCCGTCGACAGGGAGGGCCACTGAAGCTTTCTTT
TRBJ2-7 | NA | TRBV19 | NA | CASSARDNRYEQYF | TGTGCCAGTAGTGCCCGGGACAACCGCTACGAGCAGTACTTC
TRBJ2-2 | many | TRBV11-1 | NA | CASSLPLASTGELFF | TGTGCCAGCAGCTTACCTCTAGCGAGCACCGGGGAGCTGTTTTTT
TRBJ2-2 | many | TRBV11-2 | NA | CASSSLQGNTGELFF | TGTGCCAGCAGTTCGCTCCAGGGAAACACCGGGGAGCTGTTTTTT
TRBJ2-7 | few | TRBV5-1 | NA | CASSSGDRYEQYF | TGCGCCAGCAGCTCCGGCGACCGCTACGAGCAGTACTTC
TRBJ1-1 | NA | TRBV11-2 | NA | CASSLTRGGRTEAFF | TGTGCCAGCAGCTTAACCCGAGGGGGAAGAACTGAAGCTTTCTTT
TRBJ2-1 | few | TRBV7-9 | TRBD2 | CASSPTSHNEQFF | TGTGCCAGCAGCCCGACTAGCCACAATGAGCAGTTCTTC
TRBJ2-7 | few | TRBV3-1 | TRBD2 | CASSPGTSREQYF | TGTGCCAGCAGCCCCGGGACTAGTCGGGAGCAGTACTTC
TRBJ1-3 | few | TRBV14 | NA | CASSQVSHSGNTIYF | TGTGCCAGCAGCCAAGTTTCCCATTCTGGAAACACCATATATTTT
TRBJ1-1 | few | TRBV12-3/TRBV12-4 | NA | CASSLQGMAEAFF | TGTGCCAGCAGTTTACAGGGAATGGCTGAAGCTTTCTTT
TRBJ2-2 | NA | TRBV9 | TRBD1 | CASSKGQGANTGELFF | TGTGCCAGCAGCAAGGGACAGGGGGCCAACACCGGGGAGCTGTTTTTT